This TCR beta chain emerged from a study of blood T cells in healthy people across ages. Study results and caveats: Comparison with aged donors showed that long-lived donors had more naive CD4+ cells and higher diversity. Strong correlation linked observed beta diversity and percent naive T cells.

CDR1 and CDR2 (germline): MDHEN, SYDVKM. The V end lost 11 bases, the J end lost 0 bases, and 14 bases lay between the germline ends. The CDR3 spans 13 residues. Per individual sample, total RNA of at least 5.5 micrograms was extracted. Regarding this clonotype: Its target is unknown.

Sample-barcoded 5' priming and a J-beta primer mix drove a second PCR of roughly 6 to 12 cycles. TCRdb analysed the 5' RACE reads with MiXCR anew, one entry per CDR3 protein. There are approximately 770,000 distinct CDR3 sequences in the sample; roughly 50% occur only once, and around 20% lies in the top ten. The rearrangement links TRBV28 to TRBJ2-7; D is unclear. Specimen: blood. This receptor was identified in a man younger than 40 in good health. The CDR3 bases are TGTGCCTCCCGGCCCCGGAGCTCCTACGAGCAGTACTTC. Amino acids: CASRPRSSYEQYF. Complete variable domain (other parts from reference TRBV28 and TRBJ2-7): DVKVTQSSRYLVKRTGEKVFLECVQDMDHENMFWYRQDPGLGLRLIYFSYDVKMKEKGDIPEGYSVSREKKERFSLILESASTNQTSMYLCASRPRSSYEQYFGPGTRLTVT.